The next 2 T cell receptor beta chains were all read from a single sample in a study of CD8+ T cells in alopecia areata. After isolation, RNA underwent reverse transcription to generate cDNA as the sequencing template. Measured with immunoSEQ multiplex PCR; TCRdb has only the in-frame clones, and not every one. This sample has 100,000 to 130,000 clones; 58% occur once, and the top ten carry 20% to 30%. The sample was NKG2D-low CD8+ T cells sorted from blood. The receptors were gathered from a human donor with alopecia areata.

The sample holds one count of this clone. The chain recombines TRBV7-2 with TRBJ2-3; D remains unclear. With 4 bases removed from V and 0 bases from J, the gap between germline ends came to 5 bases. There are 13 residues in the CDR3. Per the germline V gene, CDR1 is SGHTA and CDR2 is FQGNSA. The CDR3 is CASSSHSTDTQYF. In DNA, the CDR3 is TGTGCCAGCAGCTCGCATAGCACAGATACGCAGTATTTT. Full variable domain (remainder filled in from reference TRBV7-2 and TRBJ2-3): GAGVSQSPSNKVTEKGKDVELRCDPISGHTALYWYRQSLGQGLEFLIYFQGNSAPDKSGLPSDRFSAERTGGSVSTLTIQRTQQEDSAVYLCASSSHSTDTQYFGPGTRLTVL.

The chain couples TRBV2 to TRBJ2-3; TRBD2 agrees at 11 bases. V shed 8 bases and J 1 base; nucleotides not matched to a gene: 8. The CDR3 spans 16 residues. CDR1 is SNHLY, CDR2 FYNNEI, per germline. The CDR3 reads CASVALGLAGTDTQYF. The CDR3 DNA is TGTGCCAGCGTGGCCCTGGGACTAGCGGGCACAGATACGCAGTATTTT.